Listed here are 18 T cell receptor beta chains from one sample, sequenced in a study of control samples from healthy donors and cancer patients. The repertoire was sequenced with immunoSEQ multiplex PCR; TCRdb's copy has only in-frame clones and lacks some. The sample lists some 65,000 clones; about four fifths were seen once. The sample was PBMCs. Receptors were obtained from a woman aged 45-65 years with lung cancer.

V gene TRBV6-5 combines with J gene TRBJ2-3; D is undetermined. This CDR3 contains 15 residues. Deletions cut 0 bases from V and 1 base from J, with 8 bases between. The germline gives CDR1 MNHEY, CDR2 SVGAGI. The CDR3 region has the DNA TGTGCCAGCAGTTACTCGCGAGGCGGCACAGATACGCAGTATTTT. It is translated as CASSYSRGGTDTQYF.

On this clone itself: The same CDR3 arises from other DNA sequences in this sample as well. This chain connects TRBV6-1 to TRBJ1-5; 7 positions agree with TRBD1. In germline, CDR1 is MNHNS, CDR2 SASEGT. The CDR3 spans 13 residues. V lost 1 base, J lost 10 bases, and 4 bases stayed unmatched. The CDR3 is CASSEGGGTPQHF. CDR3 nucleotides: TGTGCCAGCAGTGAAGGAGGGGGCACACCCCAGCATTTT.

The chain joins TRBV5-8 to TRBJ1-1; TRBD1 matches at 8 bases. Germline V CDR1 and CDR2: SGHTS, YDEGEE. V was pared by 2 bases and J by 5 bases, with 8 bases of the junction left unmatched. The CDR3 sequence is 15 residues long. The CDR3 spells CASSLTGTGKTEAFF. CDR3 DNA sequence: TGTGCCAGCAGCTTAACCGGGACAGGTAAAACTGAAGCTTTCTTT.

The V gene is TRBV7-8, the J gene TRBJ1-3, with D perhaps TRBD1 (5 bases). CDR1 and CDR2 from the germline V gene are SGHVS and FQNEAQ. The CDR3 covers 16 residues. Trimming took off 4 bases at V and 2 bases at J, with 15 bases between the two ends. The CDR3 DNA is TGTGCCAGCAGCTATGGTAGCACGGGGGCTGGAAACACCATATATTTT. As protein: CASSYGSTGAGNTIYF.

This chain connects TRBV28 to TRBJ1-5; D might be TRBD1 (5 bases). Trimming stripped 3 bases from V and 0 bases from J, with 15 bases between. The CDR3 spans 17 residues. The germline gives CDR1 MDHEN, CDR2 SYDVKM. The CDR3 here is CASSFADSLYSNQPQHF. The CDR3, as DNA: TGTGCCAGCAGTTTCGCTGACAGCTTATATAGCAATCAGCCCCAGCATTTT.

V and J are TRBV11-1 and TRBJ2-5, with D maybe TRBD1 (5 bases). The length of the CDR3 is 12 residues. The germline V gene encodes CDR1 SGHAT and CDR2 FQDESV (reference sequence). Deletions cut 5 bases from V and 4 bases from J, with 8 bases between. The CDR3 reads CASSRRGETQYF. The CDR3 DNA reads as TGTGCCAGCAGCCGAAGGGGAGAGACCCAGTACTTC.

This clone appeared once. The chain combines TRBV5-6 with TRBJ2-3, with 9 bases fitting TRBD1. Germline values: CDR1 SGHDT, CDR2 YYEEEE. V lost 4 bases, J lost 4 bases, and 7 bases stayed unmatched. The CDR3 runs 15 residues. For the CDR3, the DNA is TGTGCCAGCAGCCTGGGGACAGGGAGGCCAGATACGCAGTATTTT. As protein: CASSLGTGRPDTQYF.

The rearrangement links TRBV4-3 to TRBJ1-1; 10 bases are shared with TRBD1. The CDR3 extends over 16 amino acids. The junction had 6 bases not matched to a gene; V was cut back by 2 bases and J by 3 bases. From germline, CDR1 is LGHNA and CDR2 YSLEER. The CDR3 is CASSQRDRGQDTEAFF. CDR3 coding DNA: TGCGCCAGCAGCCAACGGGACAGGGGCCAGGACACTGAAGCTTTCTTT.

This chain uses TRBV19 with TRBJ1-6, with D perhaps TRBD1 (6 bases). The CDR3 is made up of 15 amino acids. Trimming pared 5 bases from V and 8 bases from J, leaving 16 bases between. Per germline, CDR1 LNHDA and CDR2 SQIVND (reference sequence). The CDR3 sequence: CASSDAGTRHSPLHF. The DNA for the CDR3 is TGTGCCAGTAGTGATGCCGGGACACGGCATTCACCCCTCCACTTT.

A single count supports this clone. The chain links TRBV11-2 to TRBJ1-1; D is possibly TRBD1 (5 bases). The CDR3 length is 16 residues. Germline V gene sequence: CDR1 SGHAT, CDR2 FQNNGV. V was cut by 2 bases and J by 0 bases, with 13 bases left in between. CDR3 region: CASSLRGRTLNTEAFF. CDR3 nucleotides: TGTGCCAGCAGCTTAAGGGGCAGAACATTGAACACTGAAGCTTTCTTT.

This clone was detected only once. The chain employs TRBV5-4 and TRBJ2-7, with 8 nucleotides matching TRBD2. There are 14 residues in the CDR3. J lost 5 bases, V lost 0 bases, and 4 bases had no gene match. Germline assignment: CDR1 SGHNT and CDR2 YYREEE (reference sequence). The CDR3: CASSLGSGNHEQYF. The CDR3 DNA reads TGTGCCAGCAGCTTGGGTAGCGGGAACCACGAGCAGTACTTC.

CDR3 bases: TGTGCCAGCAGTTTCTCGGGAGCTGGGGCCAACGTCCTGACTTTC. Protein product: CASSFSGAGANVLTF. The genes are TRBV27 and TRBJ2-6; D possibly corresponds to TRBD2 (6 bases). This CDR3 spans 15 amino acids. V was pared by 3 bases and J by 2 bases, with 8 bases between. Germline CDR1 is MNHEY and CDR2 is SMNVEV (reference sequence).

J is TRBJ1-1 and V is TRBV14; tentative D call: TRBD1 (6 bases). V was shortened by 4 bases and J by 1 base, with 7 bases between the two germline ends. The germline gives CDR1 SGHDN, CDR2 FVKESK. The CDR3 spans 13 residues. In DNA, the CDR3 is TGTGCCAGCAGCCTACAGGGGAACACTGAAGCTTTCTTT. It codes for CASSLQGNTEAFF.

The chain combines TRBV5-6 with TRBJ2-7; D gene uncertain. Germline-derived CDR1 and CDR2 are SGHDT and YYEEEE. The CDR3 has 14 residues. V was cut by 5 bases and J by 0 bases, with 12 bases left in between. CDR3 loop: CASSRTASSYEQYF. The CDR3, as DNA: TGTGCCAGCAGTCGGACGGCATCCTCCTACGAGCAGTACTTC.

This clone was observed a single time. The sample holds other DNA sequences that translate to the same CDR3. V is TRBV9 and J is TRBJ1-1; TRBD1 is a possible D gene (5 bases). There are 13 residues in the CDR3. The V end lost 2 bases, the J end lost 1 base, and 6 bases lay between the germline ends. Germline V CDR1 and CDR2: SGDLS, YYNGEE. The CDR3: CASSVQGNTEAFF. DNA of the CDR3: TGTGCCAGCAGCGTTCAGGGGAACACTGAAGCTTTCTTT.

The V and J genes are TRBV11-2 and TRBJ1-1; D may be TRBD1 (6 bases). Trimming left V 2 bases short and J 4 bases short, with 8 bases between. CDR1 and CDR2 (germline): SGHAT, FQNNGV. The CDR3 runs to 13 residues. CDR3 DNA sequence: TGTGCCAGCAGCTTACAGGGGACCACTGAAGCTTTCTTT. Its translation: CASSLQGTTEAFF. Together with reference TRBV11-2 and TRBJ1-1, the CDR3 gives the full variable domain: EAGVAQSPRYKIIEKRQSVAFWCNPISGHATLYWYQQILGQGPKLLIQFQNNGVVDDSQLPKDRFSAERLKGVDSTLKIQPAKLEDSAVYLCASSLQGTTEAFFGQGTRLTVV.

This chain uses TRBV29-1 with TRBJ2-7, with 10 bases that match TRBD1. Germline CDR1 SQVTM, CDR2 ANQGSEA. The junction had 8 bases not matched to a gene; V was cut back by 6 bases and J by 6 bases. The CDR3 is 13 residues long. CDR3 protein: CSVVTGGETEQYF. The CDR3 DNA reads as TGCAGCGTCGTGACAGGGGGCGAAACCGAGCAGTACTTC.

The chain couples TRBV5-1 to TRBJ1-2; a weak D match, TRBD1 (6 bases). The V gene lost 3 bases and the J gene lost 3 bases, with 15 bases spanning the gap. The CDR3 loop spans 15 amino acids. From germline, CDR1 is SGHRS and CDR2 YFSETQ. The CDR3 sequence is CASSYTDRRDYGYTF. In DNA, the CDR3 is TGCGCCAGCAGCTACACAGACAGGAGGGACTATGGCTACACCTTC.